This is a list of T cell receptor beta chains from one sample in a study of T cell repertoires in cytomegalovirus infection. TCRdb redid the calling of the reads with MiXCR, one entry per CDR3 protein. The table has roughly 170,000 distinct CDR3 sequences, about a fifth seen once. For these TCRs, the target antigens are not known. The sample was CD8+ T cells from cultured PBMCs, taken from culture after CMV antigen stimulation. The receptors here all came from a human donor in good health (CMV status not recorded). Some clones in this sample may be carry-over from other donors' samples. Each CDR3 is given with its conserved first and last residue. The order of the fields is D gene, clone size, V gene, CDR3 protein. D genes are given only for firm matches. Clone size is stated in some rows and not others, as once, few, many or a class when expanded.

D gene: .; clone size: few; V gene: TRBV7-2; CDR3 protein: CASSWGARDTQYF
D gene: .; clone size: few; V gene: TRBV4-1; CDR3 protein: CASSQDPRGGADTQYF
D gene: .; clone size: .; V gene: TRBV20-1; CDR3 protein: CSARVPGTGELFF
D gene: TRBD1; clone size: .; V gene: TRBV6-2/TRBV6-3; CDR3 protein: CASTTLGQPYGYTF
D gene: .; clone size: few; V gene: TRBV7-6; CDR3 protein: CASSLKGVRSGAFF
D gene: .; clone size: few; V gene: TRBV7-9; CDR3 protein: CASSLDSGPEAFF
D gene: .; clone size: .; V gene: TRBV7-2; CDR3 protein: CASSLEAGSENIQYF
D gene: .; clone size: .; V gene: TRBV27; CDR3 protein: CASSQGGGLDTQYF
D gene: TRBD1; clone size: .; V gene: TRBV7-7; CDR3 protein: CASSPPGGSYNEQFF
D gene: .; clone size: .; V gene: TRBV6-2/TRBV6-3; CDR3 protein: CASSYEDKETQYF
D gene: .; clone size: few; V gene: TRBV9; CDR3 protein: CASSVEGTEAFF
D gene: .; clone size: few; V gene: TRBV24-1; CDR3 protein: CATSGWSGEETQYF
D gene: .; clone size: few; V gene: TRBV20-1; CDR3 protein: CSADWTNSYEQYF
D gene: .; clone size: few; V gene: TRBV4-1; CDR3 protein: CASSHFRGNTEAFF
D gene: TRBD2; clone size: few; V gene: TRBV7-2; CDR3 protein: CASSLLGTSVLGSYNEQFF
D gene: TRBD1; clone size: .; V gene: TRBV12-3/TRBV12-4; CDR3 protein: CASSRRQGAWETQYF
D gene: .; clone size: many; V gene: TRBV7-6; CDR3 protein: CASSPAGGAGNTIYF
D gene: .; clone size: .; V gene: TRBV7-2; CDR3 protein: CASSEVNQPQHF
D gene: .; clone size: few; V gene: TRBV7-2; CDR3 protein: CASSLELVASGTDTQYF
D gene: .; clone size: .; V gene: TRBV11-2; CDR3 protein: CASSFTHGRGRDEQFF
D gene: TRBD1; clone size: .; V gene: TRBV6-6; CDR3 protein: CASTPIRGLNTEAFF
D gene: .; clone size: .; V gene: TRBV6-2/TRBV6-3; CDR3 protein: CASSYRAGGGSTEAFF
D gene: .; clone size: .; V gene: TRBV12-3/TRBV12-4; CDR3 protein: CASSLVQSNQPQHF
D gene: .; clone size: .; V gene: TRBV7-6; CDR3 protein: CASSYTGIATGELFF
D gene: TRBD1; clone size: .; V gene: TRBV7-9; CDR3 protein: CASSLGGQGQNTQYF
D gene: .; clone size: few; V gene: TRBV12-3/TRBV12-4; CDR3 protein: CASSLGGNGNTEAFF
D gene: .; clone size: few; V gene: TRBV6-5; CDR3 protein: CASSGGLGGARPGELFF
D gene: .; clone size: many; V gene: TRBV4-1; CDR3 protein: CASSQEGEPLSEQYF
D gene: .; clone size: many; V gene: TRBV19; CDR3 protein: CASSIFYRPMNTEAFF
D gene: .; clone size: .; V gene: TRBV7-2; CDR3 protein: CASSLEGGYSGNTIYF
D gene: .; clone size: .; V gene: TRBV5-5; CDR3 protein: CASSFYRDDYGYTF
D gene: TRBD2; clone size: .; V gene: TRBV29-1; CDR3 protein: CSVERLSGGYNEQFF
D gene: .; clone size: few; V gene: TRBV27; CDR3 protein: CASSLSGVSAIYGYTF
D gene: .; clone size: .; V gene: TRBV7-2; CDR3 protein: CASSLGRLSGANGLTF
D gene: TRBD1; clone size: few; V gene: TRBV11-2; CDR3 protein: CASSSLGQENYGYTF
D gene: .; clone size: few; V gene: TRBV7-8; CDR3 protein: CASSLDRRTVYF
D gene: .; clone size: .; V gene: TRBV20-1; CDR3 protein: CSARVGGPTSQTYSNQPQHF
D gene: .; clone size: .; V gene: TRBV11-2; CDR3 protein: CASSLDGVVFGNIQYF
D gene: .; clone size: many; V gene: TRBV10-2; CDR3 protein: CASSVGTEAFF
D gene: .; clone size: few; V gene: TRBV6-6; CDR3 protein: CASSYSLGARETQYF
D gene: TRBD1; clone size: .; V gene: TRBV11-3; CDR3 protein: CASSLDGDRAENTEAFF
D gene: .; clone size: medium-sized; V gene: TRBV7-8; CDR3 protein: CASSPFLTAKDSPLHF
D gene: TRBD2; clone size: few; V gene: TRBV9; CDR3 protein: CASSVDGGLRDEQFF
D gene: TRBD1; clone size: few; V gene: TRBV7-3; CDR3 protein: CASSSWRLTGAADYGYTF
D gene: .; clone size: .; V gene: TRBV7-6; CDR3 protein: CASSGVVDRATGELFF
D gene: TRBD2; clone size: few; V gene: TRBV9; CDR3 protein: CASSVSGGAVYNEQFF